This TCR beta chain originates from a study of blood T cell repertoires in COVID-19. Libraries were prepared by immunoSEQ multiplex PCR; TCRdb keeps only in-frame clonotypes and omits some of them. The table lists around 270,000 clones, approximately 86% of them singletons. The CDR3 totals 13 residues. Trimming removed 1 base from V and 8 bases from J, with 8 bases in between. This receptor was obtained from a man younger than 45 with active or convalescent COVID-19. The V call is TRBV12-3 or TRBV12-4, the J call TRBJ1-4; D gene uncertain. Sequenced input: peripheral blood. CDR3 sequence (DNA): TGTGCCAGCAGTTTAGATCCGGGAGAAAAACTGTTTTTT. Amino acid sequence: CASSLDPGEKLFF.